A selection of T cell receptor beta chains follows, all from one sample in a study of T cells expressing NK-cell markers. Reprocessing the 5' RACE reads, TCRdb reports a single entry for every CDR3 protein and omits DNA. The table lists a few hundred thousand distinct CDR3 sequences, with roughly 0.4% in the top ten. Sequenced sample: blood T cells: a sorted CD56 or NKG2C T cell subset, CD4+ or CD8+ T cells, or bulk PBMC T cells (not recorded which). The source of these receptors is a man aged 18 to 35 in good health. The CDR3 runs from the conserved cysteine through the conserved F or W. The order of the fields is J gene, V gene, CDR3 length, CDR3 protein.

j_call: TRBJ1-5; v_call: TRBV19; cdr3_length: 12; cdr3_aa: CASNEGRQPQHF
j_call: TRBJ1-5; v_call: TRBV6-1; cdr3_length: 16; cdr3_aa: CASSEFVLGTGQPQHF
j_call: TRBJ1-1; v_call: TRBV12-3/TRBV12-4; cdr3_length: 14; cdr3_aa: CASSSVGQNTEAFF
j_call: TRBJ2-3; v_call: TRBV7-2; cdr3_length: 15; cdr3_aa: CASSLINPGGGTQYF
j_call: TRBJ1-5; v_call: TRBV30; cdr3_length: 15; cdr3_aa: CAWRPTGGRDQPQHF
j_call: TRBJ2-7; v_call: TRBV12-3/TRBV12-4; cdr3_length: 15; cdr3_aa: CASSPGSPILYEQYF
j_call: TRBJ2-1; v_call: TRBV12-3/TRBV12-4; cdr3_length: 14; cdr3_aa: CASSPLDSRNEQFF
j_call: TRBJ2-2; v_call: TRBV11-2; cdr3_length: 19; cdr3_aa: CASSLPSRLAGGNTGELFF
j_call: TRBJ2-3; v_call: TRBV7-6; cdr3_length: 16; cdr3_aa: CASSQEGQGSTDTQYF
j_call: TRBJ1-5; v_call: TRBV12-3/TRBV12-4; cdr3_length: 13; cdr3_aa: CASSPSPQQPQHF
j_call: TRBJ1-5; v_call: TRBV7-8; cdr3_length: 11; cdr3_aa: CASSKDGLPHF
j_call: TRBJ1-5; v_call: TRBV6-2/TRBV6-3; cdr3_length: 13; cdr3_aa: CASGLRLNQPQHF
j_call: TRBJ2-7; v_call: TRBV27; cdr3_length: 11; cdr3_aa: CASSGGYEQYF
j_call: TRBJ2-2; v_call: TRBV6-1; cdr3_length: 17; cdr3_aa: CASRTSRTSLTPGELFF
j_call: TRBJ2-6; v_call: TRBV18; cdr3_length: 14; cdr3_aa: CASSGAAGANVLTF
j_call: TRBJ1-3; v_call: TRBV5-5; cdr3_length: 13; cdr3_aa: CASSFGPGNTIYF
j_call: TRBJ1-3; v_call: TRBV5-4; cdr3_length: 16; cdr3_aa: CASSLWGADSGNTIYF
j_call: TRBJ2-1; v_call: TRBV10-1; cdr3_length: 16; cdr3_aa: CASSYIRDKMDNEQFF
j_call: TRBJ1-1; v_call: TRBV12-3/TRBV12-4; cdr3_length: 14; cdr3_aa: CASRTPLWDTEAFF
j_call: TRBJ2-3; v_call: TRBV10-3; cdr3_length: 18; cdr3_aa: CAISGPGTSGSSADTQYF